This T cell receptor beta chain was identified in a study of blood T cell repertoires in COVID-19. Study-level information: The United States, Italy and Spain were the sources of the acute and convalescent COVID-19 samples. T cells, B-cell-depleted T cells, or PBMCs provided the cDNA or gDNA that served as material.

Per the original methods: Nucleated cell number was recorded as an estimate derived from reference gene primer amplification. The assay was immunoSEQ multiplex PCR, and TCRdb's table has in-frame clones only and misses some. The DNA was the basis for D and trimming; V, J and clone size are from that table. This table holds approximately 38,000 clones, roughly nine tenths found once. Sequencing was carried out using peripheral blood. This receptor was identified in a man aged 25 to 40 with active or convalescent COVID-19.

The CDR3 sequence: CASSITASNYGYTF. As DNA, the CDR3 is TGTGCCAGTAGTATAACAGCTTCTAACTATGGCTACACCTTC. This chain links TRBV19 with TRBJ1-2; D gene ambiguous. CDR1 and CDR2 from the germline V gene are LNHDA and SQIVND (reference sequence). V was pared by 2 bases and J by 0 bases, with 7 bases between. CDR3 size: 14 residues.